A single sample is the source of the 8 T cell receptor beta chains below, sequenced in a study of blood T cell repertoires in COVID-19. TCRdb's table, derived via immunoSEQ multiplex PCR, lists solely in-frame clones and lacks some. The table has 350,000 to 400,000 clones, over 75% seen once; the top ten hold approximately 1%. Sequences were obtained from PBMCs or T cells enriched from blood (not recorded which). The source of these receptors is a woman aged 25 to 45 with acute COVID-19.

The chain carries TRBV5-5 and TRBJ1-6; D ambiguous. The CDR3 totals 14 residues. V dropped 4 bases and J dropped 7 bases, with 12 bases sitting between them. Per germline, CDR1 SGHKS and CDR2 YYEKEE (reference sequence). CDR3 nucleotide sequence: TGTGCCAGCAGCACCTGGACGGGGAATTCACCCCTCCACTTT. Amino acids: CASSTWTGNSPLHF.

The CDR3 region is CASSLAGTGNSYEQYF. The CDR3, as DNA: TGCGCCAGCAGCTTGGCCGGGACAGGGAACTCCTACGAGCAGTACTTC. V usage is TRBV5-1 and J usage is TRBJ2-7; 9 bases agree with TRBD1. V was clipped by 0 bases and J by 0 bases; unmatched bases: 4. This CDR3 region has 16 residues. CDR1 is SGHRS and CDR2 is YFSETQ in the germline V gene. Supplemented by reference TRBV5-1 and TRBJ2-7, the full variable domain reads KAGVTQTPRYLIKTRGQQVTLSCSPISGHRSVSWYQQTPGQGLQFLFEYFSETQRNKGNFPGRFSGRQFSNSRSEMNVSTLELGDSALYLCASSLAGTGNSYEQYFGPGTRLTVT.

For the CDR3, the DNA is TGCGCCAGCAGCTCGCCCGCCTCAGGTAACACTGAAGCTTTCTTT. It is translated as CASSSPASGNTEAFF. This chain uses TRBV5-1 with TRBJ1-1; no reliable D call. This CDR3 spans 15 amino acids. Per the germline V gene, CDR1 is SGHRS and CDR2 is YFSETQ. V lost 3 bases to trimming and J lost 2 bases, with 14 bases between them. Filled out from reference TRBV5-1 and TRBJ1-1, the complete variable domain reads KAGVTQTPRYLIKTRGQQVTLSCSPISGHRSVSWYQQTPGQGLQFLFEYFSETQRNKGNFPGRFSGRQFSNSRSEMNVSTLELGDSALYLCASSSPASGNTEAFFGQGTRLTVV.

CDR3 residues: CATSDPKAGLGQPQHF. CDR3 coding DNA: TGTGCCACCAGTGACCCCAAAGCGGGTTTAGGTCAGCCCCAGCATTTT. The chain is built from TRBV24-1 and TRBJ1-5; D is ambiguous. Germline V gene sequence: CDR1 KGHDR, CDR2 SFDVKD. The V end was cut by 4 bases, the J end by 6 bases, with 18 bases between. This CDR3 contains 16 residues.

The rearrangement uses TRBV6-6 and TRBJ1-2, with 7 bases that match TRBD1. Unmatched junction bases numbered 9, after V lost 3 bases and J lost 5 bases. Germline loops: CDR1 MNHNY, CDR2 SVGAGI (reference sequence). This CDR3 region has 15 residues. CDR3 in amino acids: CASSYYSGTAYGYTF. For the CDR3, the DNA is TGTGCCAGCAGTTATTATTCCGGGACAGCATATGGCTACACCTTC.

The chain joins TRBV27 to TRBJ2-7; 13 bases align to TRBD2. CDR3 length: 15 residues. Germline-derived CDR1 and CDR2 are MNHEY and SMNVEV (reference sequence). V shed 2 bases and J 5 bases; nucleotides not matched to a gene: 3. CDR3 sequence reads: CASSLTSGGANEQYF. The CDR3 DNA sequence: TGTGCCAGCAGTTTAACTAGCGGGGGGGCGAACGAGCAGTACTTC.

This chain uses TRBV7-2 with TRBJ2-1; 10 bases line up with TRBD2. Germline values: CDR1 SGHTA, CDR2 FQGNSA. The CDR3 spans 15 residues. Trimming cost V 2 bases and J 10 bases; bases outside gene matches: 8. The CDR3 loop is CASSLKGAGGLEQFF. The CDR3 DNA is TGTGCCAGCAGCTTAAAGGGAGCGGGGGGGTTGGAGCAGTTCTTC.

The genes are TRBV19 and TRBJ1-2, with D hard to call. This CDR3 contains 12 residues. The V end lost 8 bases, the J end lost 8 bases, and 15 bases lay between the germline ends. Germline CDR1 reads LNHDA; CDR2 reads SQIVND (reference sequence). CDR3 sequence: CASGHRGSGYTF. The CDR3 region has the DNA TGTGCCAGTGGGCACAGAGGGTCGGGCTACACCTTC.